This TCR beta chain was captured in a study of cytomegalovirus exposure and HLA in healthy donors. Notes on the study in general: Later analysis associated a missense DCLRE1C variant with TCR beta V- and J-gene trimming. Most subjects' HLA-A and HLA-B alleles were reportedly predicted from TCR beta sequences. Sequence variants that were highly shared formed a cluster that was likely a sequencing artifact.

With respect to this clone: The antigen remains undetermined.

This CDR3 has 15 residues. CDR1 and CDR2 from the germline V gene are SNHLY and FYNNEI. J was trimmed by 1 base and V by 4 bases; bases with no gene match: 2. Researchers ran the PCR with 60 Vbeta and 13 Jbeta primers. This table comes from immunoSEQ multiplex PCR, and its TCRdb copy is limited to in-frame clones, with some not included. The sample holds 200,000 to 250,000 clones, 75% to 90% seen once. The sequence was collected from a boy aged 2-9 years in good health and CMV-seronegative. Material: PBMCs. The chain is built from TRBV2 and TRBJ1-2, with 11 bases fitting TRBD1. The CDR3 region has the DNA TGTGCCAGCAGTGGGACAGGGGGCTTTAACTATGGCTACACCTTC. Protein sequence: CASSGTGGFNYGYTF.